This T cell receptor (beta chain) originates from a study of T cells in Graves' hyperthyroidism and ophthalmopathy. The CDR3 contains 16 residues. The ends were cut back, 3 bases at V and 7 bases at J, with 19 bases in the middle. Germline V CDR1 and CDR2: MDHEN, SYDVKM. RNA transcripts gave rise to amplified TCR beta CDR3 regions. An initial round of RT-PCR targeting the TCR CDR3 relied on the HTBI primer set. Via MiXCR, TCRdb re-called the multiplex PCR reads, giving one row per CDR3 protein. Among about 380,000 distinct CDR3 sequences, approximately 15% were seen once, and the ten largest hold 8% to 13%. This clonotype has at least ten counts.

What was sequenced was blood. The sequence derives from a woman aged 55-70 years with Graves' hyperthyroidism. V is TRBV28 and J is TRBJ2-1, with D possibly TRBD2 on 6 matching bases. The CDR3 region has the DNA TGTGCCAGCAGTTTCGTCGGGAGTGTAAATAAAAATGAGCAGTTCTTC. It specifies CASSFVGSVNKNEQFF. The whole variable domain, filled in from reference TRBV28 and TRBJ2-1, reads DVKVTQSSRYLVKRTGEKVFLECVQDMDHENMFWYRQDPGLGLRLIYFSYDVKMKEKGDIPEGYSVSREKKERFSLILESASTNQTSMYLCASSFVGSVNKNEQFFGPGTRLTVL.